This TCR beta chain was documented in a study of a mutant IDH1 vaccine in newly diagnosed glioma. Across the study: Of treated patients, approximately 62% were men and roughly 38% women, averaging around 39 years.

Time point noted: week 35, safety follow-up. Doses consisted of 300 ug of mutant IDH1 20-mer peptide each, paired with topical imiquimod. About this clone: Its specificity is not known.

Method: immunoSEQ multiplex PCR; TCRdb's copy keeps in-frame clones and lacks some. The sample lists under 60,000 clones; 60% to 85% were seen once. Study observations and caveats: With respect to changes in top peripheral T cell clonotypes, pseudoprogression seemed unrelated.

Trimming took 6 bases from V and 2 from J, leaving 32 bases between them. The CDR3 sequence is 21 residues long. Germline V gene sequence: CDR1 WSHSY, CDR2 SAAADI. The chain joins TRBV10-2 to TRBJ2-4, with no clear D. Specimen: PBMCs, collected from a glioma patient whose treatment included an IDH1 peptide vaccine. This clonotype was sampled from a man aged 40-55 years with glioma. CDR3 in DNA: TGCGCCAGCAGACTAAACTGGTCCCCGGGCCACACATGGGGATCCAAAAACATTCAGTACTTC. Its translation: CASRLNWSPGHTWGSKNIQYF.